This TCR beta chain was identified during a study of PD-1 blockade in classical Hodgkin lymphoma. Across the whole study: Intravenous delivery of nivolumab at 3 mg/kg to patients occurred every 2 weeks.

The CDR3 extends over 13 amino acids. J lost 3 bases, V lost 4 bases, and 6 bases had no gene match. The V gene's germline CDR1 is GTSNPN and CDR2 SVGIG (reference sequence). Profiled with immunoSEQ multiplex PCR; TCRdb holds only in-frame clones, not every one. The sample has tens of thousands of clones, about 92% seen once. Overall study findings and caveats: Newly diagnosed patients were reported to exhibit reduced baseline TCR diversity relative to healthy donors. Prior to therapy, complete responders displayed diversity much like that of newly diagnosed patients.

Every single patient, without exception, relapsed after autologous stem cell transplantation, and brentuximab vedotin exposure varied. Complete response, partial response or progressive disease were the best responses. As regards this clone: Its antigen is currently unknown.

The sequence was collected from a human donor with classical Hodgkin lymphoma. The sequenced sample was peripheral blood mononuclear cells (PBMCs), obtained at baseline. The J gene is TRBJ2-7, the V gene TRBV30; 7 bases fit TRBD2. As DNA, the CDR3 is TGTGCCTGGATGGCGGGAGACAGCTACGAGCAGTACTTC. Amino acid sequence: CAWMAGDSYEQYF.